This T cell receptor beta chain came from a study of blood T cell repertoires in COVID-19. Authors' analysis steps: Estimates of nucleated cell counts were drawn from the amplification of reference gene primers. Measured with immunoSEQ multiplex PCR; TCRdb has only the in-frame clones, and not every one. V and J calls and clone size are as listed in that table; D and trimming were resolved from the DNA. This sample has about 330,000 clones, with around four fifths found just once. The CDR3 loop spans 20 amino acids. The germline V gene has CDR1 SGHAT and CDR2 FQNNGV. The ends were cut back, 0 bases at V and 0 bases at J, with 22 bases in the middle.

This chain links TRBV11-2 with TRBJ2-3, with D possibly matching TRBD2 (6 bases). This receptor was taken from a woman aged 45-59 years with acute or convalescent COVID-19. Sequenced sample: peripheral blood. The CDR3 DNA reads as TGTGCCAGCAGCTTAGAAGTTTACTACGGGCTAGCGACTAGCACAGATACGCAGTATTTT. Residues: CASSLEVYYGLATSTDTQYF.